The subject of this entry is one TCR beta chain. This sample was taken from a study of cytomegalovirus exposure and HLA in healthy donors. Study-wide background: Earlier results showed 90 million to 130 million unique TCR beta sequences derived from some 180 million T cells.

The donors comprised healthy bone marrow donors. While unrecorded immune exposures were likely, the donors were nominally healthy when sampled. The J segment lost 12 bases and the V segment lost 4 bases, leaving 11 bases of the junction unmatched. This CDR3 spans 15 amino acids. Germline V gene sequence: CDR1 SQVTM, CDR2 ANQGSEA. 60 Vbeta and 13 Jbeta primers were used in PCR. Libraries were prepared by immunoSEQ multiplex PCR; TCRdb keeps only in-frame clonotypes and omits some of them. The sample holds around 65,000 clones. Material for sequencing was PBMCs. This TCR came from a man aged 30-40 years in good health and CMV-seropositive. The chain couples TRBV29-1 to TRBJ2-3; the match to TRBD2 covers 15 bases. DNA for the CDR3: TGCAGCGTTGGCGGGCCCGGGACTAGCGGGAGGAGCCAGTATTTT. Residues: CSVGGPGTSGRSQYF.